This T cell receptor beta chain originates from a study of resident and recirculating memory T cells in vitiligo. Study-wide findings and caveats: Vitiligo lesions lacked a unique dominant clone, and clonality varied.

A note on this clone: Its antigen is unidentified.

There are 16 residues in the CDR3. Looked up from germline, CDR1 is MNHNY and CDR2 is SVGAGI (reference sequence). With 2 bases removed from V and 3 bases from J, the gap between germline ends came to 14 bases. This table comes from immunoSEQ multiplex PCR, and its TCRdb copy is limited to in-frame clones, with some not included. The sample contains 70,000 or so clones, roughly nine tenths of which appear only once. This TCR came from a male donor with vitiligo. Sequencing was performed on blood. The rearrangement uses TRBV6-6 and TRBJ2-1, with D perhaps TRBD2 (7 bases). CDR3 residues: CASSYGRGQFYNEQFF. The CDR3 nucleotides are TGTGCCAGCAGTTACGGGCGGGGGCAATTCTACAATGAGCAGTTCTTC.